A single sample is the source of the 19 T cell receptor beta chains below, sequenced in a study of cytomegalovirus exposure and HLA in healthy donors. This PCR relied on a set of 60 Vbeta primers and 13 Jbeta primers. TCRdb's copy holds only in-frame clones and misses some; the assay was immunoSEQ multiplex PCR. The sample yields roughly 140,000 clones, roughly 78% seen once. Source material: PBMCs. These receptor sequences come from a man aged 30 to 39 in good health and CMV-seronegative.

The genes are TRBV19 and TRBJ1-5; a possible D gene is TRBD1 (5 bases). Germline-derived CDR1 and CDR2 are LNHDA and SQIVND (reference sequence). Deletions cut 8 bases from V and 6 bases from J, with 11 bases between. CDR3 length: 12 residues. The CDR3 DNA reads as TGTGCCAGTTCCGCAGGGCCTCAGCCCCAGCATTTT. Amino acid sequence: CASSAGPQPQHF.

This sequence joins TRBV5-1 and TRBJ2-1, with 14 bases identical to TRBD2. The CDR3 has 17 residues. Germline assignment: CDR1 SGHRS and CDR2 YFSETQ. J gave up 4 bases and V 3 bases, and 6 bases lay outside the gene matches. CDR3 DNA sequence: TGCGCCAGCAGCTCCCCGGGGACTAGCGGGAGATACAATGAGCAGTTCTTC. The encoded protein is CASSSPGTSGRYNEQFF.

The rearrangement uses TRBV15 and TRBJ1-2; 8 nucleotides align to TRBD1. V was pared by 2 bases and J by 4 bases, with 3 bases of the junction left unmatched. This CDR3 comprises 14 residues. In germline, CDR1 is LNHNV, CDR2 YYDKDF (reference sequence). The CDR3 nucleotides read TGTGCCACCAGCAGAAGGGGACAGGCCTATGGCTACACCTTC. Protein: CATSRRGQAYGYTF.

The chain has TRBV6-5 and TRBJ1-6; D not resolved. Germline V gene lookup returns CDR1 MNHEY and CDR2 SVGAGI. Trimming took off 1 base at V and 7 bases at J, with 11 bases between the two ends. The CDR3 totals 15 residues. The CDR3 loop is CASSYLRSGNSPLHF. The DNA of the CDR3 is TGTGCCAGCAGTTACTTGAGGTCGGGGAATTCACCCCTCCACTTT.

This sequence joins TRBV29-1 and TRBJ1-1; 9 bases align to TRBD1. CDR1 and CDR2 from the germline V gene are SQVTM and ANQGSEA. This CDR3 is 13 amino acids long. After removal of 7 bases from V and 6 bases from J, the junction contained 9 bases not matched to a gene. The DNA of the CDR3 is TGCAGCGCCTCCACAGGGGGCTTCGCTGAAGCTTTCTTT. Protein sequence: CSASTGGFAEAFF. Complete variable domain (other parts from reference TRBV29-1 and TRBJ1-1): SAVISQKPSRDICQRGTSLTIQCQVDSQVTMMFWYRQQPGQSLTLIATANQGSEATYESGFVIDKFPISRPNLTFSTLTVSNMSPEDSSIYLCSASTGGFAEAFFGQGTRLTVV.

The rearrangement links TRBV7-9 to TRBJ2-7; D perhaps matches TRBD1 (5 bases). From germline, CDR1 is SEHNR and CDR2 FQNEAQ (reference sequence). V lost 5 bases to trimming and J lost 10 bases, with 21 bases between them. This CDR3 region has 14 residues. CDR3 bases: TGTGCCAGCAGCAGCTTAAACTTACAGACAGCCCAGTACTTC. Protein sequence: CASSSLNLQTAQYF.

This clone was observed once. This chain links TRBV2 with TRBJ2-3; 9 nucleotides match TRBD1. In germline, CDR1 is SNHLY, CDR2 FYNNEI. The CDR3 runs to 16 residues. Germline trimming cut 3 bases from V and 4 bases from J; bases unmatched to any gene: 8. The CDR3 bases are TGTGCCAGCAGTGATCCTAGGACAGGGGAAGCAGATACGCAGTATTTT. This encodes CASSDPRTGEADTQYF.

V and J are TRBV5-1 and TRBJ2-1; 8 bases agree with TRBD2. CDR3 length equals 15 residues. Germline CDR1 reads SGHRS; CDR2 reads YFSETQ. The ends lost 5 bases at V and 0 bases at J; junction bases unmatched: 4. This CDR3 reads CASSSGTSSYNEQFF. CDR3 DNA: TGCGCCAGCAGTTCCGGGACTAGCTCCTACAATGAGCAGTTCTTC.

The V gene is TRBV5-6, the J gene TRBJ2-7; D may be TRBD1 (5 bases). Trimming removed 3 bases from V and 2 bases from J, with 12 bases in between. Germline assignment: CDR1 SGHDT and CDR2 YYEEEE. The CDR3 contains 14 residues. Here the CDR3 DNA reads TGTGCCAGCAGCTCTCAGGGTATTCCCTACGAGCAGTACTTC. Its translation: CASSSQGIPYEQYF.

The chain combines TRBV28 with TRBJ2-7, with D maybe TRBD2 (6 bases). In germline, CDR1 is MDHEN, CDR2 SYDVKM. This CDR3 is built from 14 residues. V gave up 5 bases and J gave up 4 bases, with 15 bases separating them. CDR3 coding DNA: TGTGCCAGCAGTACCCGGGACTGGTGGTACGAGCAGTACTTC. This codes for CASSTRDWWYEQYF.

The chain carries TRBV6-1 and TRBJ2-2, with a possible D match to TRBD1 (5 bases). This CDR3 comprises 14 residues. Germline loops: CDR1 MNHNS, CDR2 SASEGT. Trimming shortened V by 4 bases and J by 5 bases, and 11 bases separated the two germline ends. CDR3 nucleotide sequence: TGTGCCAGCAGTGTCCGGACACCTACCGGGGAGCTGTTTTTT. Translating it yields CASSVRTPTGELFF.

This clone was recorded once. J is TRBJ1-6 and V is TRBV28, with D perhaps matching TRBD1 (5 bases). Trimming cost V 4 bases and J 6 bases, with 22 bases left between them. CDR3 length: 18 residues. The germline CDR1 and CDR2 sequences are MDHEN and SYDVKM. CDR3 loop: CASSSPTGTFLRNSPLHF. As DNA, the CDR3 is TGTGCCAGCAGTTCTCCTACCGGGACTTTCCTCCGTAATTCACCCCTCCACTTT.

This rearrangement joins TRBV7-9 to TRBJ1-1; 7 bases fit TRBD1. The germline V gene encodes CDR1 SEHNR and CDR2 FQNEAQ (reference sequence). The CDR3 runs to 14 residues. V lost 5 bases to trimming and J lost 0 bases; unmatched junction nucleotides: 3. CDR3 DNA sequence: TGTGCCAGCAGCGATGGGACAGTGAACACTGAAGCTTTCTTT. Amino acids: CASSDGTVNTEAFF.

The V call is TRBV7-2, the J call TRBJ2-7; D is undetermined. The CDR3 sequence is 14 residues long. V lost 1 base, J lost 3 bases, and 10 bases lay in between. Germline CDR1 SGHTA, CDR2 FQGNSA. The CDR3 sequence is CASSLEAEGYEQYF. The CDR3 DNA is TGTGCCAGCAGCTTAGAGGCGGAAGGCTACGAGCAGTACTTC.

The chain uses TRBV6-5 and TRBJ1-6, with D possibly matching TRBD1 (5 bases). The CDR3 length is 16 residues. Germline V gene data show CDR1 as MNHEY and CDR2 as SVGAGI. V was shortened by 0 bases and J by 8 bases, with 14 bases between the two germline ends. Here the CDR3 reads CASSYSTWTTDSPLHF. The CDR3 coding sequence is TGTGCCAGCAGTTACTCGACGTGGACAACGGATTCACCCCTCCACTTT.

CDR3 sequence (DNA): TGTGCCACCAGCAGTCAGGGGAACACTGAAGCTTTCTTT. Translating it yields CATSSQGNTEAFF. The gene calls are TRBV15 and TRBJ1-1, with TRBD1 as a possible D gene (5 bases). V was shortened by 3 bases and J by 1 base, with 6 bases between the two germline ends. The germline CDR1 and CDR2 sequences are LNHNV and YYDKDF (reference sequence). The CDR3 sequence is 13 residues long.

This chain joins TRBV12-5 and TRBJ1-3; no clear D gene. Trimming shortened V by 7 bases and J by 4 bases, and 11 bases separated the two germline ends. This CDR3 region has 13 residues. Germline assignment: CDR1 LGHNT and CDR2 FRNRAP. In DNA, the CDR3 is TGTGCTAGTGCCAGGTGGAGGGGAAACACCATATATTTT. This gives the protein CASARWRGNTIYF. The full variable domain, in which reference TRBV12-5 and TRBJ1-3 provide the parts outside the CDR3, is DARVTQTPRHKVTEMGQEVTMRCQPILGHNTVFWYRQTMMQGLELLAYFRNRAPLDDSGMPKDRFSAEMPDATLATLKIQPSEPRDSAVYFCASARWRGNTIYFGEGSWLTVV.

The chain is built from TRBV5-1 and TRBJ1-5; TRBD1 might be the D (5 bases). Germline V gene data show CDR1 as SGHRS and CDR2 as YFSETQ. CDR3 length: 13 amino acids. V lost 1 base and J lost 4, with 6 bases in between. This chain's CDR3 is CASSLSGNQPQHF. The CDR3 DNA is TGCGCCAGCAGCTTGTCAGGGAATCAGCCCCAGCATTTT.

The V call is TRBV27, the J call TRBJ2-3, with D possibly matching TRBD2 (6 bases). Germline assignment: CDR1 MNHEY and CDR2 SMNVEV (reference sequence). The CDR3 consists of 15 residues. The V gene lost 4 bases and the J gene lost 0 bases, with 11 bases spanning the gap. The CDR3 DNA follows: TGTGCCAGCAGTTATGAGGGACTGAGCACAGATACGCAGTATTTT. As protein: CASSYEGLSTDTQYF.